This T cell receptor beta chain was profiled in a study of T cells in localized non-small cell lung cancer (dated by TCRdb to 2020 to 2022). As for the study more broadly: T cell repertoires of 200 to 250 early-stage NSCLC patients were analyzed, with tumors being compared against uninvolved tumor-adjacent lungs. The cohort comprised approximately 240 treatment-naïve NSCLC patients with resected, localized lung tumors. NSCLC patients had a mean age of roughly 64 years, and 120 to 150 were male and around 110 female.

The immunoSEQ Assay was used to sequence TCR beta CDR3 regions from DNA. Turning to the authors' computational methods: T cell density was computed as TCR beta template counts normalized to usable DNA estimated by amplifying housekeeping genes. Using the preseqR package, richness was estimated by extrapolating to 120,000 templates for tissue samples and 400,000 templates for PBMC samples. Clonality was taken to be one minus Pielou's evenness. Tissue-enriched TCRs were identified through differential abundance testing performed on productive amino-acid clonotypes, with a minimum total count of 5 and an alpha of 0.1. The Jaccard Index and the Morisita Overlap Index were used to measure repertoire overlap between compartments. GLIPH clustered TCR beta CDR3s with public tetramer-defined viral CDR3s; viral motifs required at least three viral sequences plus V-gene enrichment. TCRdb retrieved this table from immuneACCESS and kept in-frame rearrangements only. Not all clones are present; in checked studies, unresolved V genes account for under half, and no reason is known for the remainder. V and J calls and clone size are those listed in that table; D and trimming were worked out from the DNA. The sample table shows around 67,000 clones, and 85% to 90% are seen once. The top ten hold nearly 2% of the sample.

At diagnosis, peripheral blood, uninvolved tumor-adjacent lung and tumor were collected and were preserved as a mix of fresh-frozen and FFPE material. For TCR repertoire profiling, blood samples were analyzed as peripheral blood mononuclear cells. This clone was seen a single time. It lacks a known antigen. Per-base quality was not reported, and no clone a single base away is much larger than it. V is pared back by 4 bases and J by 2 bases, with 6 bases lying between the germline termini. Via the germline V gene (reference sequence), CDR1 is MNHNY and CDR2 SVGAGI. The CDR3 contains 13 residues, cysteine and phenylalanine counted. This entry keeps only the CDR3 DNA: 39 bases, framed from base 1. On the study overall, not on this receptor specifically: A median of 57 of the top 100 tumor clones were detected in paired uninvolved adjacent lung, and under 30 of these tumor clones were also found among the top 100 clones of the paired uninvolved adjacent lung. Uninvolved tumor-adjacent lung showed the highest T cell clonality, higher than tumor, which suggests more focused antigenic responses in the uninvolved tumor-adjacent lung. Multi-region tumor sequencing was not performed, so intratumor heterogeneity could not be excluded. Because the study design was exploratory, TCR variables were selected using unadjusted p-values without false-discovery rate correction. Longer overall survival was associated with higher blood T cell density, whereas shorter survival was associated with higher adjacent-lung clonality.

The V and J segments used are TRBV6-6 and TRBJ1-5, with the D gene not clear enough to name. This specimen was peripheral blood, taken before any cancer treatment. This clonotype originated in a woman aged 40-69 years with stage I lung adenocarcinoma. The DNA is as follows: TGTGCCAGCAGTTTCGGGGGCAATCAGCCCCAGCATTTT. It specifies CASSFGGNQPQHF.